The 16 T cell receptor beta chains given below trace back to one sample, sequenced in a study of cytomegalovirus exposure and HLA in healthy donors. The primer mix had 60 Vbeta and 13 Jbeta primers. TCRdb's table, derived via immunoSEQ multiplex PCR, lists solely in-frame clones and lacks some. This sample carries about 100,000 clones, roughly 80% of them seen once, and the ten largest clones take approximately 2.6%. Sequencing input: PBMCs. The receptors here all came from a man aged 25 to 45 in good health and CMV-seropositive.

CDR3 nucleotide sequence: TGCGCCAGCAGCTTGATTTCCGGGGTTGAAGCTTTCTTT. Translating gives CASSLISGVEAFF. The chain uses TRBV5-1 and TRBJ1-1, with D unresolved. Trimming cost V 1 base and J 7 bases, with 11 bases left between them. The CDR3 sequence is 13 residues long. Per germline, CDR1 SGHRS and CDR2 YFSETQ.

V usage is TRBV2 and J usage is TRBJ1-1; D unresolved. The CDR3 has 13 amino acids. Germline CDR1 is SNHLY and CDR2 is FYNNEI. V was shortened by 7 bases and J by 4 bases, with 13 bases between the two germline ends. The CDR3 here is CASTESGSTEAFF. The DNA of the CDR3 is TGTGCCAGCACCGAGTCGGGGAGCACTGAAGCTTTCTTT.

The chain carries TRBV6-1 and TRBJ1-3; D perhaps matches TRBD1 (5 bases). The germline V gene has CDR1 MNHNS and CDR2 SASEGT. V lost 0 bases and J lost 3, with 9 bases in between. This CDR3 region has 15 residues. The CDR3 bases are TGTGCCAGCAGTGAAGCGGAGGGGCATGGAAACACCATATATTTT. Protein sequence: CASSEAEGHGNTIYF.

A single count supports this clone. The genes are TRBV5-1 and TRBJ2-5; TRBD1 agrees at 9 bases. Germline loops: CDR1 SGHRS, CDR2 YFSETQ. The CDR3 spans 15 residues. The ends lost 3 bases at V and 5 bases at J; junction bases unmatched: 8. This CDR3 reads CASSSGQGGGETQYF. In nucleotides, the CDR3 is TGCGCCAGCAGCTCGGGACAGGGAGGGGGTGAGACCCAGTACTTC.

For this clone: Compared with germline, one end of the junction differs, possibly owing to a read error. The chain links TRBV29-1 to TRBJ1-2; D is ambiguous. This CDR3 has 13 amino acids. Germline V gene sequence: CDR1 SQVTM, CDR2 ANQGSEA. The CDR3 sequence is CRVDPGVNYGYTF. CDR3 nucleotides: TGCCGCGTTGACCCCGGGGTCAACTATGGCTACACCTTC.

The chain has TRBV5-1 and TRBJ2-7; weak D call: TRBD1 (6 bases). This CDR3 has 15 amino acids. Trimming removed 1 base at V and 7 bases at J, with 18 bases between. Germline CDR1 and CDR2: SGHRS and YFSETQ. The CDR3 DNA sequence: TGCGCCAGCAGCTTGTTCCGGGACACCTCTACGGAGCAGTACTTC. This codes for CASSLFRDTSTEQYF.

This clone is a singleton in its sample. This chain joins TRBV30 and TRBJ2-5; 7 bases match TRBD2. Trimming cost V 0 bases and J 5 bases; bases outside gene matches: 6. From germline, CDR1 is GTSNPN and CDR2 SVGIG (reference sequence). The CDR3 consists of 14 residues. Written as DNA, the CDR3 is TGTGCCTGGAGTGTGTTGCGGGGGTTTGAGACCCAGTACTTC. Its translation: CAWSVLRGFETQYF.

This chain links TRBV6-1 with TRBJ2-5; D is undetermined. V lost 8 bases and J lost 1, with 11 bases in between. The CDR3 runs to 13 residues. Germline loops: CDR1 MNHNS, CDR2 SASEGT. CDR3 protein: CASQRNLQETQYF. CDR3 sequence (DNA): TGTGCCAGCCAGAGGAACCTCCAAGAGACCCAGTACTTC.

The gene calls are TRBV19 and TRBJ2-3; TRBD1 aligns across 12 bases. V trimming: 5 bases; J trimming: 2 bases; junction bases outside the gene matches: 8. The CDR3 is 17 residues long. Germline assignment: CDR1 LNHDA and CDR2 SQIVND (reference sequence). The DNA for the CDR3 is TGTGCCAGTAGTTGGGGGACAGGGGGCTTTCTCACAGATACGCAGTATTTT. Protein sequence: CASSWGTGGFLTDTQYF.

In nucleotides, the CDR3 is TGTGCCAGCGCGCCTTCTAGCGGGGGGCCAACCTACGAGCAGTACTTC. Protein: CASAPSSGGPTYEQYF. V and J are TRBV7-3 and TRBJ2-7, with 11 positions matching TRBD2. The CDR3 runs to 16 residues. Looked up from germline, CDR1 is SGHTA and CDR2 is FQGTGA. The trim removed 8 bases at V and 2 bases at J, leaving 11 bases unmatched.

This clone turned up a few times. CDR3 sequence reads: CASSFGQNRNTEAFF. The CDR3 DNA reads TGCGCCAGCAGCTTTGGTCAGAACAGGAACACTGAAGCTTTCTTT. V is TRBV5-1 and J is TRBJ1-1; D call uncertain. The CDR3 has 15 residues. V lost 2 bases and J lost 1, with 12 bases in between. Germline V gene sequence: CDR1 SGHRS, CDR2 YFSETQ.

J is TRBJ1-2 and V is TRBV7-8; D unclear. V dropped 5 bases and J dropped 1 base, with 20 bases sitting between them. The CDR3 loop spans 17 amino acids. Germline V gives CDR1 SGHVS, CDR2 FQNEAQ. DNA of the CDR3: TGTGCCAGCAGCCCCCGGACCCACACCGCGGGTAACTATGGCTACACCTTC. Translation: CASSPRTHTAGNYGYTF.

This clone has only one observation. The V call is TRBV5-1, the J call TRBJ2-7; D might be TRBD1 (5 bases). The CDR3 spans 13 residues. In germline, CDR1 is SGHRS, CDR2 YFSETQ. V lost 2 bases to trimming and J lost 3 bases, with 9 bases between them. The CDR3 DNA reads TGCGCCAGCAGCTTTGCAGGGCTCTACGAGCAGTACTTC. Its protein product is CASSFAGLYEQYF. Drawing the rest from reference TRBV5-1 and TRBJ2-7, the complete variable domain is KAGVTQTPRYLIKTRGQQVTLSCSPISGHRSVSWYQQTPGQGLQFLFEYFSETQRNKGNFPGRFSGRQFSNSRSEMNVSTLELGDSALYLCASSFAGLYEQYFGPGTRLTVT.

V and J are TRBV4-2 and TRBJ2-7; weak D call: TRBD2 (5 bases). CDR1 is LGHNA, CDR2 YNFKEQ, per germline. V gave up 0 bases and J gave up 0 bases, with 12 bases separating them. CDR3 length equals 16 residues. CDR3 nucleotides: TGTGCCAGCAGCCAAGATTATCCGGGGAGCTCCTACGAGCAGTACTTC. Protein product: CASSQDYPGSSYEQYF.

V gene TRBV10-3 combines with J gene TRBJ2-1, with TRBD2 as a possible D gene (6 bases). V was shortened by 7 bases and J by 7 bases, with 14 bases between the two germline ends. Per germline, CDR1 ENHRY and CDR2 SYGVKD. This CDR3 is 13 amino acids long. The CDR3 here is CAINTGLGNEQFF. CDR3 DNA: TGTGCCATCAATACGGGACTCGGTAATGAGCAGTTCTTC.

The chain has TRBV6-5 and TRBJ1-6; TRBD1 might be the D (5 bases). V gave up 5 bases and J gave up 5 bases, with 13 bases separating them. The germline V gene has CDR1 MNHEY and CDR2 SVGAGI. The CDR3 spans 15 residues. The CDR3 loop is CASSTQGHDNSPLHF. Here the CDR3 DNA reads TGTGCCAGCAGTACCCAGGGTCATGATAATTCACCCCTCCACTTT.